This T cell receptor beta chain was sequenced in a study of cytomegalovirus exposure and HLA in healthy donors. An approximately 120-subject validation cohort, separate from the approximately 610-subject first cohort, supplied the donors. Here immunoSEQ multiplex PCR was the method, and the copy in TCRdb shows in-frame clones only, minus some. The sample has more than 95,000 clones; around 88% are singletons. This sequence originates from a man younger than 35 in good health and CMV-seronegative. The specimen was PBMCs.

The CDR3 reads CASSETSVNTGELFF. For the CDR3, the DNA is TGTGCCAGCAGTGAAACTAGCGTGAACACCGGGGAGCTGTTTTTT. The rearrangement uses TRBV25-1 and TRBJ2-2; the match to TRBD2 covers 7 bases. Germline-derived CDR1 and CDR2 are MGHDK and SYGVNS. J gave up 1 base and V 2 bases, and 1 base lay outside the gene matches. The CDR3 runs 15 residues.